This TCR beta chain emerged from a study of shared clonotypes between healthy human individuals. The V gene end was trimmed by 6 bases and the J gene end by 1 base; junction bases not matched to a gene: 14. Germline CDR1 SNHLY, CDR2 FYNNEI. There are 18 residues in the CDR3. Produced via immunoSEQ multiplex PCR; TCRdb's table is partial and in-frame only. Altogether some 1.5 million clones are present, more than 95% being singletons, with the ten largest covering about 1%. The sample consisted of naive CD4+ T cells sorted from blood. The subset was: CD45RA+ positively selected. This chain joins TRBV2 and TRBJ2-3; 9 bases fit TRBD1. The receptor was derived from a man aged 25 to 40 in good health. This CDR3 reads CASSLDRGGLEGTDTQYF. As DNA, the CDR3 is TGTGCCAGCAGCCTCGACAGGGGGGGACTCGAGGGCACAGATACGCAGTATTTT.